This T cell receptor (beta chain) came from a study of shared clonotypes between healthy human individuals. Findings and limits, study-wide: Across subsets, estimated richness was generally greater for naive than for memory populations. The study's rarefaction showed incomplete sorted-subset sequencing despite large depth.

This clone has only one observation. The target antigen is unknown. CDR1 and CDR2 from the germline V gene are LNHDA and SQIVND (reference sequence). The CDR3 has 16 residues. After removal of 5 bases from V and 4 bases from J, the junction contained 10 bases not matched to a gene. TCRdb keeps only in-frame clones here, not all; method: immunoSEQ multiplex PCR. This sample has around 2.1 million clones, with nearly 97% found just once. Sequenced: naive CD4+ T cells sorted from blood. Subset described: CD45RA+ positively selected. The rearrangement links TRBV19 to TRBJ1-2; 10 positions agree with TRBD1. The TCR originated in a man younger than 30 in good health. The CDR3 DNA follows: TGTGCCAGTAGTGTCCTGGGACAGGGGCCCTCCTATGGCTACACCTTC. This translates into CASSVLGQGPSYGYTF. The entire variable domain, with the rest obtained from reference TRBV19 and TRBJ1-2, is as follows: DGGITQSPKYLFRKEGQNVTLSCEQNLNHDAMYWYRQDPGQGLRLIYYSQIVNDFQKGDIAEGYSVSREKKESFPLTVTSAQKNPTAFYLCASSVLGQGPSYGYTFGSGTRLTVV.